These 11 T cell receptor beta chains share one sample of origin, sequenced in a study of early T cells in non-severe SARS-CoV-2 infection. TCRdb itself ran the 5' RACE reads through MiXCR, one entry per CDR3 protein. This table has approximately 38,000 distinct CDR3 sequences, about 3.9% appearing once. What was sequenced was whole blood. The receptors come from an adult who was a healthcare worker with PCR-confirmed SARS-CoV-2 infection or an uninfected control (not recorded which).

This rearrangement joins TRBV2 to TRBJ2-7, with TRBD1 as a possible D gene (5 bases). Trimming left V 3 bases short and J 2 bases short, with 8 bases between. CDR1 is SNHLY, CDR2 FYNNEI, per germline. This CDR3 has 13 amino acids. The CDR3 sequence: CASSEQGPYEQYF. DNA for the CDR3: TGTGCCAGCAGTGAGCAGGGTCCCTACGAGCAGTACTTC.

The rearrangement links TRBV7-2 to TRBJ2-1; 9 nucleotides match TRBD2. Germline CDR1 SGHTA, CDR2 FQGNSA. The V gene end was trimmed by 5 bases and the J gene end by 4 bases; junction bases not matched to a gene: 21. This CDR3 contains 20 residues. The DNA of the CDR3 is TGTGCCAGCAGCCGAAGTCGTAGGGCTAGCGGGACGGATAAGTACAATGAGCAGTTCTTC. Its translation is CASSRSRRASGTDKYNEQFF.

This clonotype was found many times. This chain joins TRBV27 and TRBJ2-7; TRBD2 matches 11 bases. This CDR3 is built from 14 residues. J was trimmed by 7 bases and V by 0 bases; bases with no gene match: 2. CDR1 and CDR2 (germline): MNHEY, SMNVEV (reference sequence). CDR3 sequence: CASSLSRLAGEQYF. Here the CDR3 DNA reads TGTGCCAGCAGTTTATCTAGACTAGCGGGAGAGCAGTACTTC.

This clonotype was observed at least ten times. The rearrangement joins TRBV19 to TRBJ1-5; a weak D match, TRBD1 (6 bases). CDR1 is LNHDA, CDR2 SQIVND, per germline (reference sequence). V was pared by 3 bases and J by 5 bases, with 17 bases between. The CDR3 sequence is 16 residues long. The CDR3 DNA sequence: TGTGCCAGTAGTATTTACGGGGGGCTAGATGATCAGCCCCAGCATTTT. Protein product: CASSIYGGLDDQPQHF.

This clonotype is categorized as medium-sized. The V call is TRBV20-1, the J call TRBJ2-7, with 8 bases fitting TRBD1. Germline V CDR1 and CDR2: DFQATT, SNEGSKA (reference sequence). V was clipped by 3 bases and J by 3 bases; unmatched bases: 7. The CDR3 sequence is 14 residues long. The CDR3 reads CSARGGQEYYEQYF. The CDR3, as DNA: TGCAGTGCTAGGGGGGGACAGGAATACTACGAGCAGTACTTC.

Many counts were recorded for this clonotype. The chain couples TRBV27 to TRBJ2-1; possible D gene TRBD1, 6 bases. V lost 4 bases to trimming and J lost 5 bases, with 21 bases between them. Germline CDR1 is MNHEY and CDR2 is SMNVEV (reference sequence). CDR3 size: 17 residues. The CDR3 is CASSSTEPNWGHNEQFF. Written as DNA, the CDR3 is TGTGCCAGCAGTTCGACTGAGCCCAATTGGGGGCACAATGAGCAGTTCTTC.

This clonotype was counted a few times. This chain links TRBV7-3 with TRBJ2-2; no definite D call. Trimming took off 0 bases at V and 1 base at J, with 12 bases between the two ends. Germline CDR1 and CDR2: SGHTA and FQGTGA. The CDR3 length is 17 residues. The CDR3 nucleotides are TGTGCCAGCAGCTTAACCCCGACCGCCAGGAACACCGGGGAGCTGTTTTTT. This encodes CASSLTPTARNTGELFF.

Concerning this clonotype: Possible read error: a much larger clone is one base away. The J gene is TRBJ2-7, the V gene TRBV6-1; unclear D gene. CDR1 is MNHNS, CDR2 SASEGT, per germline. There are 12 residues in the CDR3. Here the CDR3 DNA reads TGTGCCAACAGTGTAAGTTCCTACGAGCAGTACTTC. This gives the protein CANSVSSYEQYF.

This clonotype occurred many times. V usage is TRBV18 and J usage is TRBJ2-5, with D perhaps TRBD1 (6 bases). Trimming left V 6 bases short and J 2 bases short, with 16 bases between. CDR3 length equals 15 residues. Germline CDR1 and CDR2: KGHSH and LQKENI. The CDR3 DNA reads as TGTGCCAGCTCGCCCTGGGACGGGACACAAGAGACCCAGTACTTC. Its translation is CASSPWDGTQETQYF.

This clonotype appeared a few times. The chain links TRBV20-1 to TRBJ2-3; maybe TRBD2 (6 bases). Germline CDR1 reads DFQATT; CDR2 reads SNEGSKA (reference sequence). Trimming cost V 7 bases and J 2 bases, with 16 bases left between them. CDR3 length: 14 residues. This CDR3 is CSVLAAPPTDTQYF. CDR3 DNA sequence: TGCAGTGTACTAGCAGCCCCTCCCACAGATACGCAGTATTTT.

This clonotype has at least ten counts. The chain links TRBV20-1 to TRBJ1-1, with D possibly being TRBD1 (6 bases). V lost 6 bases and J lost 5, with 13 bases in between. Germline V gene data show CDR1 as DFQATT and CDR2 as SNEGSKA (reference sequence). The CDR3 loop spans 12 amino acids. The CDR3 bases are TGCAGTGCCCAAGCGGGGGCGACTGAAGCTTTCTTT. It specifies CSAQAGATEAFF.